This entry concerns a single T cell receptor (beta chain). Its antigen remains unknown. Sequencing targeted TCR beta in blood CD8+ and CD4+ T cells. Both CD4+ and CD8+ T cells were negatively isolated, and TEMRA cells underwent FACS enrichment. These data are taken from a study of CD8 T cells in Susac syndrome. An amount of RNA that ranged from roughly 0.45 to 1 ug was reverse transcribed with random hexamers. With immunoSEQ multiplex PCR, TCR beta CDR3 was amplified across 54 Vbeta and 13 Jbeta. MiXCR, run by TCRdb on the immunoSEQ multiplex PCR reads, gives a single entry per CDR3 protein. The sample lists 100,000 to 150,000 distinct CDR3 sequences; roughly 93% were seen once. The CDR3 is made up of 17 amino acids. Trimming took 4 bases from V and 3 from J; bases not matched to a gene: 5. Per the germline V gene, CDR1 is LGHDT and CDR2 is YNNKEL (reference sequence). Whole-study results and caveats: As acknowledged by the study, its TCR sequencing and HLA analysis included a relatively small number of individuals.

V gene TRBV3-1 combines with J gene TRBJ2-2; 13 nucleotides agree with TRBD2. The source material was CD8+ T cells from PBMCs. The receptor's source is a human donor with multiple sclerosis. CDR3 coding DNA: TGTGCCAGCAGCCCCCGCGGACTAGCGGGGGACACCGGGGAGCTGTTTTTT. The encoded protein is CASSPRGLAGDTGELFF. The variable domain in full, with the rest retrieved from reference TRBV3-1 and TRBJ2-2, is DTAVSQTPKYLVTQMGNDKSIKCEQNLGHDTMYWYKQDSKKFLKIMFSYNNKELIINETVPNRFSPKSPDKAHLNLHINSLELGDSAVYFCASSPRGLAGDTGELFFGEGSRLTVL.